This record covers a single T cell receptor (beta chain). Its antigen is not identified. Clones were read by immunoSEQ multiplex PCR, and TCRdb kept only the in-frame ones, dropping some. The table has some 75,000 clones, approximately 96% seen once. Germline V gives CDR1 MNHNS, CDR2 SASEGT. The CDR3 contains 14 residues. The V end was cut by 7 bases, the J end by 1 base, with 10 bases between. This sample was included in a study of cytomegalovirus exposure and HLA in healthy donors. Study results and caveats: The study put around 180 TCR beta chains on its list as cytomegalovirus-associated. Many donors shared some public TCRs, even though most TCR sequences were rare.

The donors were in the approximately 120-subject validation cohort, distinct from the roughly 670-subject first cohort. The origin of this receptor is a woman under 30 in good health and CMV-seronegative. The chain couples TRBV6-1 to TRBJ2-2; a weak D match, TRBD2 (5 bases). Sequenced sample: PBMCs. The CDR3 region is CASKPGWNTGELFF. DNA of the CDR3: TGTGCCAGCAAACCGGGATGGAACACCGGGGAGCTGTTTTTT.